Following are 24 T cell receptor beta chains from one sample sequenced in a study of blood T cell repertoires in COVID-19. The assay was immunoSEQ multiplex PCR, and TCRdb's table has in-frame clones only and misses some. The data contain a few hundred thousand clones, approximately 88% of them singletons. Material for sequencing was PBMCs or T cells enriched from blood (not recorded which). The receptors shown here come from a woman in her thirties who had recovered from COVID-19.

The chain employs TRBV12-3 or TRBV12-4 and TRBJ1-2; D perhaps matches TRBD1 (5 bases). V was trimmed by 5 bases and J by 6 bases, leaving 13 bases between them. The CDR3 has 13 amino acids. The CDR3 DNA sequence: TGTGCCAGCAGTCTCCGGGACTCCCATGGCTACACCTTC. Protein product: CASSLRDSHGYTF.

The chain joins TRBV7-6 to TRBJ1-2; D is undetermined. Between the trimmed V and J ends, which lost 2 bases and 4 bases, there was a span of 14 bases. This CDR3 has 15 amino acids. Germline values: CDR1 SGHVS, CDR2 FNYEAQ. In DNA form, the CDR3 reads TGTGCCAGCAGCTTAAACGCGGGATCGAGCTATGGCTACACCTTC. The encoded protein is CASSLNAGSSYGYTF.

This chain links TRBV18 with TRBJ1-1; tentative D call: TRBD1 (5 bases). Germline CDR1 is KGHSH and CDR2 is LQKENI. The V end was cut by 6 bases, the J end by 4 bases, with 18 bases between. The CDR3 is 15 residues long. The CDR3 DNA sequence: TGTGCCAGCTCCCCTCAGGGTACAGTGGGCACTGAAGCTTTCTTT. Residues: CASSPQGTVGTEAFF.

The genes are TRBV30 and TRBJ1-5, with 9 bases that match TRBD1. Germline CDR1 reads GTSNPN; CDR2 reads SVGIG (reference sequence). V trimming: 5 bases; J trimming: 7 bases; junction bases outside the gene matches: 6. CDR3 length equals 13 residues. The CDR3 DNA sequence: TGTGCCTGGGGGGACAGGGCAGACCAGCCCCAGCATTTT. It is translated as CAWGDRADQPQHF.

The rearrangement joins TRBV28 to TRBJ2-5; D not certain. The CDR3 has 14 residues. Trimming left V 2 bases short and J 7 bases short, with 14 bases between. From germline, CDR1 is MDHEN and CDR2 SYDVKM. DNA for the CDR3: TGTGCCAGCAGTTTAACTCCATTGTTCGGGACCCAGTACTTC. Translating it yields CASSLTPLFGTQYF.

The rearrangement joins TRBV7-2 to TRBJ1-1, with D possibly being TRBD1 (5 bases). The V end was cut by 1 base, the J end by 7 bases, with 10 bases between. CDR3 size: 13 residues. CDR1 and CDR2 (germline): SGHTA, FQGNSA. CDR3 residues: CASSLVSGGEAFF. The CDR3 DNA is TGTGCCAGCAGCTTAGTTTCCGGGGGTGAAGCTTTCTTT.

The V gene is TRBV27, the J gene TRBJ1-1; no definite D call. Trimming pared 2 bases from V and 1 base from J, leaving 5 bases between. The germline V gene encodes CDR1 MNHEY and CDR2 SMNVEV (reference sequence). The CDR3 has 13 residues. As DNA, the CDR3 is TGTGCCAGCAGTTTAAGAGCGAACACTGAAGCTTTCTTT. Amino acids: CASSLRANTEAFF.

In its sample, this clone was seen a few times. The chain links TRBV2 to TRBJ2-3; 7 bases align to TRBD2. V dropped 8 bases and J dropped 3; count of bases not matched to a gene: 17. CDR1 is SNHLY and CDR2 is FYNNEI in the germline V gene. This CDR3 has 17 amino acids. The CDR3 region has the DNA TGTGCCAGCGATGATATTCTAGCGGTCGGCGGAACAGATACGCAGTATTTT. This translates into CASDDILAVGGTDTQYF.

The sample holds one count of this clone. The rearrangement links TRBV30 to TRBJ2-5; 9 bases fit TRBD2. This CDR3 is 15 amino acids long. Germline V gene data show CDR1 as GTSNPN and CDR2 as SVGIG (reference sequence). Losses at the gene ends were 0 bases for V and 1 base for J; bases not matched to a gene: 3. The CDR3 DNA sequence: TGTGCCTGGAGTGTTCTAGCGGGGTTCCAAGAGACCCAGTACTTC. Protein: CAWSVLAGFQETQYF.

This clone was detected only once. The chain employs TRBV18 and TRBJ1-1, with 8 bases matching TRBD1. This CDR3 spans 15 amino acids. From germline, CDR1 is KGHSH and CDR2 LQKENI. V dropped 3 bases and J dropped 5; count of bases not matched to a gene: 8. Here the CDR3 DNA reads TGTGCCAGCTCACCTCAAACAGGGGGAGTGACTGAAGCTTTCTTT. It codes for CASSPQTGGVTEAFF. The full variable domain, rest sourced from reference TRBV18 and TRBJ1-1, is NAGVMQNPRHLVRRRGQEARLRCSPMKGHSHVYWYRQLPEEGLKFMVYLQKENIIDESGMPKERFSAEFPKEGPSILRIQQVVRGDSAAYFCASSPQTGGVTEAFFGQGTRLTVV.

The J gene is TRBJ1-2, the V gene TRBV11-2, with TRBD1 matching over 7 bases. The V segment lost 10 bases and the J segment 7 bases; nucleotides outside the gene matches: 21. Germline CDR1 SGHAT, CDR2 FQNNGV. This CDR3 has 16 residues. Here the CDR3 DNA reads TGTGCCACCTCCACCTCATACAGGGGCGGGGTTGGTGGCTACACCTTC. Translation gives CATSTSYRGGVGGYTF.

The chain joins TRBV29-1 to TRBJ1-2; D gene uncertain. The CDR3 runs 10 residues. Trimming pared 3 bases from V and 7 bases from J, leaving 6 bases between. Germline V gene lookup returns CDR1 SQVTM and CDR2 ANQGSEA. CDR3 bases: TGCAGCGTTGAGGCCCTTGGCTACACCTTC. Protein: CSVEALGYTF.

J is TRBJ1-2 and V is TRBV6-5, with D perhaps TRBD1 (5 bases). Germline V gene sequence: CDR1 MNHEY, CDR2 SVGAGI. This CDR3 has 15 amino acids. V was shortened by 6 bases and J by 7 bases, with 21 bases between the two germline ends. CDR3 amino acids: CASSLTSGARFGYTF. For the CDR3, the DNA is TGTGCCAGCAGCCTCACCAGCGGGGCGCGGTTTGGCTACACCTTC.

The chain couples TRBV27 to TRBJ2-1; 7 bases fit TRBD2. Germline lookup yields CDR1 MNHEY and CDR2 SMNVEV (reference sequence). The CDR3 loop spans 17 amino acids. Unmatched junction bases numbered 12, after V lost 7 bases and J lost 0 bases. DNA for the CDR3: TGTGCCAGCAAACTGGGGGGGAACCCGAGCTCCTACAATGAGCAGTTCTTC. Amino acids: CASKLGGNPSSYNEQFF.

CDR3: CASSLGRAQPQHF. The CDR3, as DNA: TGTGCCAGCAGCTTAGGGCGGGCTCAGCCCCAGCATTTT. This rearrangement joins TRBV11-3 to TRBJ1-5, with D hard to call. V lost 1 base and J 6 bases, leaving 7 bases between the germline ends. Looked up from germline, CDR1 is SGHNT and CDR2 is YENEEA. The length of the CDR3 is 13 residues.

The gene calls are TRBV11-2 and TRBJ2-7; possibly TRBD1 for D (5 bases). This CDR3 region has 14 residues. With 5 bases removed from V and 3 bases from J, the gap between germline ends came to 14 bases. The germline V gene has CDR1 SGHAT and CDR2 FQNNGV. CDR3 amino acids: CASSPLKGVYEQYF. CDR3 nucleotide sequence: TGTGCCAGCAGCCCCCTCAAAGGGGTCTACGAGCAGTACTTC.

This clone was counted once. V and J are TRBV7-8 and TRBJ1-6; 10 nucleotides align to TRBD1. The CDR3 consists of 17 residues. With 8 bases clipped from V and 0 bases from J, the junction kept 7 bases outside the gene matches. The germline CDR1 and CDR2 sequences are SGHVS and FQNEAQ. The CDR3 protein is CASSDRGIGSYNSPLHF. The CDR3 region has the DNA TGTGCCAGCTCGGACAGGGGGATTGGCTCCTATAATTCACCCCTCCACTTT.

This sequence joins TRBV29-1 and TRBJ1-1; D is ambiguous. This CDR3 region has 15 residues. V lost 6 bases and J 3 bases, leaving 20 bases between the germline ends. Germline V gene data show CDR1 as SQVTM and CDR2 as ANQGSEA. CDR3 sequence: CSVGPQDFGYTEAFF. The CDR3 nucleotides read TGCAGCGTAGGTCCCCAGGACTTTGGGTACACTGAAGCTTTCTTT.

This chain connects TRBV6-7 to TRBJ2-1, with 13 nucleotides matching TRBD2. TRBV6-7 has ORF status, its function being uncertain. V gave up 2 bases and J gave up 3 bases; unmatched junction bases: 13. This CDR3 contains 20 residues. CDR3 bases: TGTGCCAGCAGTTACGGACCAGGACTAGCGGGAGAAGGTGGCTACAATGAGCAGTTCTTC. Its translation: CASSYGPGLAGEGGYNEQFF.

Note on this clone: Other DNA sequences in the same sample also yield this CDR3. The chain links TRBV7-8 to TRBJ1-5; D is perhaps TRBD1 (5 bases). Trimming left V 4 bases short and J 0 bases short, with 16 bases between. This CDR3 has 17 amino acids. The V gene's germline CDR1 is SGHVS and CDR2 FQNEAQ. Written as DNA, the CDR3 is TGTGCCAGCAGCTCATTAGACAGATTCTATAGCAATCAGCCCCAGCATTTT. Translated, it gives CASSSLDRFYSNQPQHF.

The chain employs TRBV7-8 and TRBJ2-6, with TRBD1 matching 8 bases. CDR1 SGHVS and CDR2 FQNEAQ come from the germline V gene. The length of the CDR3 is 18 residues. J lost 5 bases, V lost 5 bases, and 14 bases had no gene match. CDR3 region: CASSPRQGPLTRANVLTF. CDR3 DNA sequence: TGTGCCAGCAGCCCCCGACAGGGGCCCCTCACGAGGGCCAACGTCCTGACTTTC.

The chain couples TRBV6-2 or TRBV6-3 to TRBJ1-4; a possible D gene is TRBD1 (5 bases). V was trimmed by 4 bases and J by 7 bases, leaving 16 bases between them. CDR1 MNHEY and CDR2 SVGEGT come from the germline V gene. This CDR3 spans 15 amino acids. The CDR3 reads CASSSRQWGSEKLFF. The CDR3 DNA is TGTGCCAGCAGTTCCCGACAGTGGGGAAGTGAAAAACTGTTTTTT.

V gene TRBV4-2 combines with J gene TRBJ1-3, with D perhaps TRBD1 (5 bases). The CDR3 length is 17 residues. Germline V gene data show CDR1 as LGHNA and CDR2 as YNFKEQ. V lost 0 bases and J lost 1, with 13 bases in between. The chain's CDR3 is CASSQDPPGGSGNTIYF. As DNA, the CDR3 is TGTGCCAGCAGCCAAGATCCCCCGGGGGGGTCTGGAAACACCATATATTTT.

This chain links TRBV7-6 with TRBJ1-3, with D perhaps matching TRBD1 (5 bases). The V and J ends lost 1 base and 4 bases respectively, with 14 bases between them. The V gene's germline CDR1 is SGHVS and CDR2 FNYEAQ. This CDR3 is 16 amino acids long. CDR3 residues: CASSLVEGQAGNTIYF. The CDR3, as DNA: TGTGCCAGCAGCTTAGTGGAGGGGCAGGCAGGAAACACCATATATTTT.